Below, 27 T cell receptor beta chains from the same sample are listed, as sequenced in a study of early T cells in non-severe SARS-CoV-2 infection. Via MiXCR, TCRdb re-called the 5' RACE reads, giving one row per CDR3 protein. The profile covers some 96,000 distinct CDR3 sequences, with 8% to 13% appearing a single time and roughly 4.5% taken by the ten largest. This specimen consisted of whole blood, obtained at baseline. The receptors here all came from an adult who was a healthcare worker with PCR-confirmed SARS-CoV-2 infection or an uninfected control (not recorded which).

This clonotype was recorded many times. V and J are TRBV6-2 or TRBV6-3 and TRBJ1-5, with D possibly matching TRBD1 (6 bases). Per the germline V gene, CDR1 is MNHEY and CDR2 is SVGEGT. The CDR3 totals 14 residues. Trimming stripped 4 bases from V and 2 bases from J, with 9 bases between. CDR3 in DNA: TGTGCCAGCAGTTCCTCAGGGGGCAATCAGCCCCAGCATTTT. This sequence encodes CASSSSGGNQPQHF.

At least ten counts were recorded for this clonotype. The rearrangement joins TRBV6-5 to TRBJ1-1, with D perhaps matching TRBD1 (5 bases). The germline V and J ends were trimmed by 2 bases and 3 bases, with 16 bases remaining between them. The CDR3 has 16 residues. From germline, CDR1 is MNHEY and CDR2 SVGAGI. DNA of the CDR3: TGTGCCAGCAGTTACACTGGGGGACGGGGGGACACTGAAGCTTTCTTT. Encoded protein: CASSYTGGRGDTEAFF.

This chain connects TRBV21-1 to TRBJ2-1; the table's D call TRBD2 went unverified against the DNA. TRBV21-1 is tagged as a pseudogene. This CDR3 is built from 16 residues. CDR3 bases: TGTGCCAGCAGCAAAGCGGGCAGATATCCTCCCCATGAGCAGTTCTTC. Protein: CASSKAGRYPPHEQFF.

The chain recombines TRBV20-1 with TRBJ1-1, with no clear D. Deletions cut 3 bases from V and 0 bases from J, with 14 bases between. The CDR3 has 15 residues. The germline CDR1 and CDR2 sequences are DFQATT and SNEGSKA (reference sequence). CDR3 sequence (DNA): TGCAGTGCTAGGTACGGAAACCACATGAACACTGAAGCTTTCTTT. It translates to CSARYGNHMNTEAFF.

In this sample, this clonotype turned up a few times. CDR3 in amino acids: CASSLAGPLADTQYF. The CDR3 nucleotides are TGTGCCAGCAGCTTGGCCGGACCCCTGGCAGATACGCAGTATTTT. This chain uses TRBV5-8 with TRBJ2-3; no clear D. Germline V lookup: CDR1 SGHTS, CDR2 YDEGEE. Trimming shortened V by 0 bases and J by 4 bases, and 12 bases separated the two germline ends. The CDR3 totals 15 residues. The full variable domain, with the rest looked up from reference TRBV5-8 and TRBJ2-3, is EAGVTQSPTHLIKTRGQQATLRCSPISGHTSVYWYQQALGLGLQFLLWYDEGEERNRGNFPPRFSGRQFPNYSSELNVNALELEDSALYLCASSLAGPLADTQYFGPGTRLTVL.

The chain joins TRBV7-9 to TRBJ1-6; TRBD1 matches at 10 bases. CDR1 SEHNR and CDR2 FQNEAQ come from the germline V gene (reference sequence). The CDR3 has 14 residues. Germline trimming cut 1 base from V and 10 bases from J; bases unmatched to any gene: 1. As DNA, the CDR3 is TGTGCCAGCAGCTTAGGGACAGGGGGATCACCCCTCCACTTT. Its protein product is CASSLGTGGSPLHF.

A few counts support this clonotype. The chain is built from TRBV7-2 and TRBJ1-1; a weak D match, TRBD1 (5 bases). The CDR3 consists of 15 residues. V was cut by 5 bases and J by 3 bases, with 16 bases left in between. Germline V lookup: CDR1 SGHTA, CDR2 FQGNSA. The CDR3 DNA follows: TGTGCCAGCAGCAGGAAAACTGGGGCTGACACTGAAGCTTTCTTT. This encodes CASSRKTGADTEAFF.

This clonotype showed up just a few times. This sequence joins TRBV11-2 and TRBJ2-1; TRBD2 matches 9 bases. The ends lost 1 base at V and 7 bases at J; junction bases unmatched: 5. Germline CDR1 SGHAT, CDR2 FQNNGV. The CDR3 consists of 15 residues. Here the CDR3 reads CASSLVLAGRNEQFF. The CDR3, as DNA: TGTGCCAGCAGCTTAGTTCTAGCGGGACGTAATGAGCAGTTCTTC.

The chain links TRBV10-2 to TRBJ2-3, with 8 bases that match TRBD2. CDR1 is WSHSY, CDR2 SAAADI, per germline. V lost 8 bases to trimming and J lost 3 bases; unmatched junction nucleotides: 7. This CDR3 is 14 amino acids long. The CDR3 nucleotides are TGCGCCAGCGTTCCGGGGGGGCCGACAGATACGCAGTATTTT. Protein product: CASVPGGPTDTQYF.

This clonotype was seen a handful of times. This chain uses TRBV19 with TRBJ2-1, with a possible D match to TRBD1 (6 bases). Trimming took 5 bases from V and 8 from J, leaving 16 bases between them. The CDR3 spans 14 residues. Germline V gene lookup returns CDR1 LNHDA and CDR2 SQIVND (reference sequence). The CDR3 sequence is CASSPLGAGDEQFF. CDR3 bases: TGTGCCAGTAGTCCCCTGGGGGCAGGTGATGAGCAGTTCTTC.

J is TRBJ2-3 and V is TRBV5-4, with 14 bases identical to TRBD2. After removal of 2 bases from V and 0 bases from J, the junction contained 5 bases not matched to a gene. Germline CDR1 reads SGHNT; CDR2 reads YYREEE (reference sequence). The CDR3 extends over 18 amino acids. This chain's CDR3 is CASSLGTSGSPSTDTQYF. The CDR3 region has the DNA TGTGCCAGCAGCTTAGGGACTAGCGGGAGTCCCAGCACAGATACGCAGTATTTT.

This chain joins TRBV7-2 and TRBJ1-2; the D gene is possibly TRBD1 (6 bases). The CDR3 runs 12 residues. Germline CDR1 and CDR2: SGHTA and FQGNSA. V lost 8 bases, J lost 5 bases, and 12 bases lay in between. The CDR3 loop reads CASRLGGYGYTF. In DNA, the CDR3 is TGTGCCAGCCGATTAGGGGGGTATGGCTACACCTTC. The whole variable domain, remainder taken from reference TRBV7-2 and TRBJ1-2, is GAGVSQSPSNKVTEKGKDVELRCDPISGHTALYWYRQSLGQGLEFLIYFQGNSAPDKSGLPSDRFSAERTGGSVSTLTIQRTQQEDSAVYLCASRLGGYGYTFGSGTRLTVV.

In its sample, this clonotype was seen a few times. V gene TRBV20-1 combines with J gene TRBJ2-2; 8 bases align to TRBD1. Trimming took 2 bases from V and 7 from J; bases not matched to a gene: 6. The CDR3 totals 14 residues. The germline V gene encodes CDR1 DFQATT and CDR2 SNEGSKA (reference sequence). Written as DNA, the CDR3 is TGCAGTGCTAGAAAGGGACAGGAGTTCGGGGAGCTGTTTTTT. Amino acid sequence: CSARKGQEFGELFF.

The V gene is TRBV5-4, the J gene TRBJ2-1; D is unclear. The CDR3 runs to 14 residues. Trimming left V 0 bases short and J 5 bases short, with 9 bases between. The germline gives CDR1 SGHNT, CDR2 YYREEE (reference sequence). CDR3 in amino acids: CASSLALRDNEQFF. The CDR3 DNA sequence: TGTGCCAGCAGCTTGGCCCTTAGAGACAATGAGCAGTTCTTC.

The sample holds many counts of this clonotype. The genes are TRBV7-2 and TRBJ1-1; D is unclear. Germline V CDR1 and CDR2: SGHTA, FQGNSA. This CDR3 is 14 amino acids long. V lost 3 bases, J lost 2 bases, and 10 bases lay in between. The CDR3 spells CASSFLGVNTEAFF. The DNA for the CDR3 is TGTGCCAGCAGCTTTCTCGGGGTCAACACTGAAGCTTTCTTT.

The chain uses TRBV29-1 and TRBJ2-1, with D possibly called TRBD1 or TRBD2 (6 bases each). The CDR3 has 14 amino acids. The V end lost 8 bases, the J end lost 7 bases, and 21 bases lay between the germline ends. Per the germline V gene, CDR1 is SQVTM and CDR2 is ANQGSEA. CDR3 amino acids: CSSERGEGRNEQFF. The CDR3 DNA follows: TGCAGCTCTGAGAGGGGGGAAGGGCGAAATGAGCAGTTCTTC.

V gene TRBV21-1 combines with J gene TRBJ2-2; the table assigns TRBD1, which was not confirmed against the DNA. TRBV21-1 is assigned pseudogene status. This CDR3 contains 15 residues. The CDR3 spells CASSKGDSNTGELFF. In DNA, the CDR3 is TGTGCCAGCAGCAAAGGAGACAGTAACACCGGGGAGCTGTTTTTT.

This clonotype showed up just a few times. This sequence joins TRBV10-3 and TRBJ2-1, with TRBD2 identical over 12 bases. This CDR3 region has 19 residues. Trimming removed 4 bases from V and 2 bases from J; junction bases left unmatched: 12. Germline values: CDR1 ENHRY, CDR2 SYGVKD. The CDR3 sequence is CAISGGASGRARTYNEQFF. CDR3 nucleotides: TGTGCCATCAGTGGAGGGGCTAGCGGGAGGGCCAGGACCTACAATGAGCAGTTCTTC.

This clonotype was recorded many times. The chain is built from TRBV7-6 and TRBJ2-1, with D possibly TRBD1 on 5 matching bases. V lost 7 bases, J lost 0 bases, and 7 bases lay in between. The CDR3 has 13 residues. The germline gives CDR1 SGHVS, CDR2 FNYEAQ. The CDR3 loop is CASTDSSYNEQFF. The CDR3 coding sequence is TGTGCCAGCACCGACAGCTCCTACAATGAGCAGTTCTTC.

This clonotype occurred many times. The rearrangement joins TRBV7-3 to TRBJ2-5; D is uncertain. CDR3 size: 12 residues. The V gene lost 6 bases and the J gene lost 4 bases, with 9 bases spanning the gap. CDR1 SGHTA and CDR2 FQGTGA come from the germline V gene. CDR3 in DNA: TGTGCCAGCAGTATAGACGGAGAGACCCAGTACTTC. Its translation: CASSIDGETQYF. The full variable domain, in which reference TRBV7-3 and TRBJ2-5 provide the parts outside the CDR3, is GAGVSQTPSNKVTEKGKYVELRCDPISGHTALYWYRQSLGQGPEFLIYFQGTGAADDSGLPNDRFFAVRPEGSVSTLKIQRTERGDSAVYLCASSIDGETQYFGPGTRLLVL.

About this clonotype: Germline and junction disagree at one end, which may indicate a read error. This chain connects TRBV24-1 to TRBJ2-7; D possibly corresponds to TRBD1 (6 bases). Germline-derived CDR1 and CDR2 are KGHDR and SFDVKD. This CDR3 has 16 amino acids. In DNA, the CDR3 is TGTGCCACCAGTGATTCCGGACAGACAAGCTCCGACGAGCAGTACTTC. Its protein is CATSDSGQTSSDEQYF.

V and J are TRBV5-1 and TRBJ1-1; the D gene is possibly TRBD1 (6 bases). This CDR3 comprises 15 residues. Per germline, CDR1 SGHRS and CDR2 YFSETQ. Trimming pared 2 bases from V and 4 bases from J, leaving 15 bases between. CDR3 residues: CASSLGQTWGTEAFF. The CDR3 DNA sequence: TGCGCCAGCAGCTTAGGACAGACTTGGGGCACTGAAGCTTTCTTT.

This sequence joins TRBV7-2 and TRBJ2-7; unclear D gene. This CDR3 has 16 residues. The V end lost 0 bases, the J end lost 5 bases, and 17 bases lay between the germline ends. Per germline, CDR1 SGHTA and CDR2 FQGNSA. The CDR3 DNA reads as TGTGCCAGCAGCTTAGCGGCGGCCGTAAGTTTGAACGAGCAGTACTTC. Its translation: CASSLAAAVSLNEQYF. The whole variable domain, remainder taken from reference TRBV7-2 and TRBJ2-7, is GAGVSQSPSNKVTEKGKDVELRCDPISGHTALYWYRQSLGQGLEFLIYFQGNSAPDKSGLPSDRFSAERTGGSVSTLTIQRTQQEDSAVYLCASSLAAAVSLNEQYFGPGTRLTVT.

The CDR3 sequence is CASSQAGLETQYF. Here the CDR3 DNA reads TGTGCCAGCAGCCAAGCCGGTCTTGAGACCCAGTACTTC. V and J are TRBV3-1 and TRBJ2-5, with D unclear. Trimming shortened V by 1 base and J by 5 bases, and 8 bases separated the two germline ends. Germline V gene lookup returns CDR1 LGHDT and CDR2 YNNKEL (reference sequence). This CDR3 has 13 residues.

The chain couples TRBV4-1 to TRBJ2-7; 9 bases align to TRBD2. CDR1 MGHRA and CDR2 YSYEKL come from the germline V gene. There are 15 residues in the CDR3. V was pared by 0 bases and J by 6 bases, with 6 bases of the junction left unmatched. The CDR3 here is CASSQDSLAGSEQYF. Here the CDR3 DNA reads TGCGCCAGCAGCCAAGATAGCCTAGCGGGAAGCGAGCAGTACTTC.

The V gene is TRBV9, the J gene TRBJ2-5, with no clear D. This CDR3 is built from 12 residues. In germline, CDR1 is SGDLS, CDR2 YYNGEE. The V gene lost 3 bases and the J gene lost 1 base, with 4 bases spanning the gap. Here the CDR3 DNA reads TGTGCCAGCAGCGACTTCCAAGAGACCCAGTACTTC. This sequence encodes CASSDFQETQYF. Full variable domain (remainder filled in from reference TRBV9 and TRBJ2-5): DSGVTQTPKHLITATGQRVTLRCSPRSGDLSVYWYQQSLDQGLQFLIQYYNGEERAKGNILERFSAQQFPDLHSELNLSSLELGDSALYFCASSDFQETQYFGPGTRLLVL.

J is TRBJ2-7 and V is TRBV23-1; 9 bases map to TRBD1. TRBV23-1 is flagged as an ORF with uncertain function. The trim removed 3 bases at V and 2 bases at J, leaving 8 bases unmatched. There are 16 residues in the CDR3. The CDR3 nucleotides are TGCGCCAGCAGTCACCCGGACAGGGGTCGACCCTACGAGCAGTACTTC. This gives the protein CASSHPDRGRPYEQYF.